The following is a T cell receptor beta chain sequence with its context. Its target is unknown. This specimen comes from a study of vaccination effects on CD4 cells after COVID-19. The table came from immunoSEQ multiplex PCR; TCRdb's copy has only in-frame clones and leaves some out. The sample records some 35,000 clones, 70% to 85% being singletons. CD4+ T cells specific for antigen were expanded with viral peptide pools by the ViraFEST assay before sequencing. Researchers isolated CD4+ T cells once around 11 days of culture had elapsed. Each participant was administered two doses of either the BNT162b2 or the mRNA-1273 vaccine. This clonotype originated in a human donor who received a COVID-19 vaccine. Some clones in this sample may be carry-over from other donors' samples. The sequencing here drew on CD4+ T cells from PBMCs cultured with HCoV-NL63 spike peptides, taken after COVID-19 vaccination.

In nucleotides, the CDR3 is TGTGCCAGCAGCTTAACTTCGGACAGTGTGTACGAGCAGTACTTC. Amino acids: CASSLTSDSVYEQYF. The rearrangement links TRBV7-3 to TRBJ2-7; a possible D gene is TRBD1 (6 bases). The CDR3 contains 15 residues. Per germline, CDR1 SGHTA and CDR2 FQGTGA. The ends were cut back, 0 bases at V and 4 bases at J, with 13 bases in the middle.